Below are 21 T cell receptor beta chains sequenced from a single sample in a study of cytomegalovirus exposure and HLA in healthy donors. 13 Jbeta primers and 60 Vbeta primers were used for the PCR. Here immunoSEQ multiplex PCR was the method, and the copy in TCRdb shows in-frame clones only, minus some. The table shows about 170,000 clones, with about 85% occurring only once. Sequencing was carried out using PBMCs. Receptors were obtained from a woman between 50 and 59 years old in good health and CMV-seropositive.

The chain joins TRBV10-3 to TRBJ2-7; tentative D call: TRBD2 (5 bases). Between the trimmed V and J ends, which lost 6 bases and 7 bases, there was a span of 19 bases. Per the germline V gene, CDR1 is ENHRY and CDR2 is SYGVKD. The CDR3 has 14 amino acids. CDR3 amino acids: CAISQTTERGEQYF. The CDR3 DNA reads TGTGCCATCAGCCAGACAACGGAGCGAGGGGAGCAGTACTTC.

The sample holds one count of this clone. The CDR3 loop reads CASSQTGLAGAGANVLTF. The CDR3 DNA reads TGTGCCAGCAGCCAAACGGGACTAGCGGGAGCTGGGGCCAACGTCCTGACTTTC. V gene TRBV4-2 combines with J gene TRBJ2-6; 14 nucleotides agree with TRBD2. Losses at the gene ends were 2 bases for V and 2 bases for J; bases not matched to a gene: 2. CDR1 and CDR2 from the germline V gene are LGHNA and YNFKEQ. CDR3 length: 18 residues.

This rearrangement joins TRBV19 to TRBJ1-2; 12 positions agree with TRBD1. J was trimmed by 4 bases and V by 4 bases; bases with no gene match: 13. This CDR3 has 18 amino acids. The germline CDR1 and CDR2 sequences are LNHDA and SQIVND (reference sequence). CDR3 sequence reads: CASSKSPGTGGARYGYTF. The CDR3 DNA is TGTGCCAGTAGTAAATCCCCCGGGACAGGGGGCGCCCGCTATGGCTACACCTTC.

The chain is built from TRBV11-2 and TRBJ2-1; 8 nucleotides line up with TRBD2. CDR3 length: 16 amino acids. Germline values: CDR1 SGHAT, CDR2 FQNNGV. V lost 1 base to trimming and J lost 4 bases; unmatched junction nucleotides: 6. CDR3 nucleotides: TGTGCCAGCAGCTTAGTGGACGGGGGGGTGTACAATGAGCAGTTCTTC. It encodes CASSLVDGGVYNEQFF.

The rearrangement uses TRBV7-2 and TRBJ1-1; tentatively, D is TRBD1 (5 bases). With 2 bases removed from V and 0 bases from J, the gap between germline ends came to 10 bases. This CDR3 contains 15 residues. Germline V gene data show CDR1 as SGHTA and CDR2 as FQGNSA. The CDR3 reads CASSLSSTVNTEAFF. The DNA of the CDR3 is TGTGCCAGCAGCTTATCATCGACAGTGAACACTGAAGCTTTCTTT.

The chain couples TRBV6-5 to TRBJ1-2, with no clear D. The V gene lost 5 bases and the J gene lost 2 bases, with 12 bases spanning the gap. This CDR3 is 14 amino acids long. CDR1 MNHEY and CDR2 SVGAGI come from the germline V gene. For the CDR3, the DNA is TGTGCCAGCAGTCACACGACTGCGAACTATGGCTACACCTTC. Translated, it gives CASSHTTANYGYTF.

This clone was seen more than once but under ten times. This chain uses TRBV7-8 with TRBJ1-1, with D hard to call. Germline V lookup: CDR1 SGHVS, CDR2 FQNEAQ. Trimming removed 2 bases at V and 6 bases at J, with 22 bases between. The CDR3 is 17 amino acids. CDR3 loop: CASSLYAEIPLRAEAFF. CDR3 in DNA: TGTGCCAGCAGCTTATATGCGGAAATCCCATTGAGGGCTGAAGCTTTCTTT.

The chain joins TRBV18 to TRBJ2-7; 10 bases are a match to TRBD2. The CDR3 sequence is 16 residues long. The V gene's germline CDR1 is KGHSH and CDR2 LQKENI. Unmatched junction bases numbered 2, after V lost 0 bases and J lost 0 bases. The CDR3 DNA is TGTGCCAGCTCACCACCGGGGACTAGCGTCTCCTACGAGCAGTACTTC. Translation gives CASSPPGTSVSYEQYF.

The chain recombines TRBV30 with TRBJ2-7; D gene ambiguous. From germline, CDR1 is GTSNPN and CDR2 SVGIG (reference sequence). This CDR3 spans 11 amino acids. Trimming shortened V by 0 bases and J by 10 bases, and 10 bases separated the two germline ends. CDR3 coding DNA: TGTGCCTGGAGTGTTGGAGAAAACCAGTACTTC. This gives the protein CAWSVGENQYF. The whole variable domain, filled in from reference TRBV30 and TRBJ2-7, reads SQTIHQWPATLVQPVGSPLSLECTVEGTSNPNLYWYRQAAGRGLQLLFYSVGIGQISSEVPQNLSASRPQDRQFILSSKKLLLSDSGFYLCAWSVGENQYFGPGTRLTVT.

V is TRBV15 and J is TRBJ2-1; D unclear. V lost 8 bases and J lost 5, with 7 bases in between. The V gene's germline CDR1 is LNHNV and CDR2 YYDKDF (reference sequence). The CDR3 runs 11 residues. CDR3 sequence: CATGSDNEQFF. The CDR3 nucleotides are TGTGCCACCGGTTCGGACAATGAGCAGTTCTTC.

The genes are TRBV19 and TRBJ2-7; 8 bases match TRBD1. This CDR3 has 13 residues. The germline CDR1 and CDR2 sequences are LNHDA and SQIVND (reference sequence). V trimming: 6 bases; J trimming: 7 bases; junction bases outside the gene matches: 8. The CDR3 reads CASSDRGQGEQYF. DNA for the CDR3: TGTGCCAGTAGCGACAGGGGTCAGGGGGAGCAGTACTTC.

The J gene is TRBJ1-1, the V gene TRBV18; 7 positions match TRBD1. Germline V gene sequence: CDR1 KGHSH, CDR2 LQKENI. There are 15 residues in the CDR3. With V trimmed by 3 bases and J by 4 bases, 8 bases remained unmatched. CDR3 bases: TGTGCCAGCTCACCTGTGGACAGGTCGGCCACTGAAGCTTTCTTT. Its protein product is CASSPVDRSATEAFF.

The chain recombines TRBV19 with TRBJ1-1; 10 positions agree with TRBD1. This CDR3 spans 13 amino acids. The V gene's germline CDR1 is LNHDA and CDR2 SQIVND (reference sequence). Trimming took 8 bases from V and 5 from J; bases not matched to a gene: 5. The CDR3 sequence: CASSGTGDTEAFF. The DNA for the CDR3 is TGTGCCAGTTCCGGGACAGGGGATACTGAAGCTTTCTTT.

The rearrangement links TRBV6-1 to TRBJ2-1; 11 bases agree with TRBD1. Germline V gene data show CDR1 as MNHNS and CDR2 as SASEGT. After removal of 5 bases from V and 8 bases from J, the junction contained 8 bases not matched to a gene. The CDR3 has 15 residues. As DNA, the CDR3 is TGTGCCAGCAGTAAAGGACAGGGGGCAGGCGATGAGCAGTTCTTC. It encodes CASSKGQGAGDEQFF.

The chain employs TRBV7-2 and TRBJ2-5, with 10 bases aligning to TRBD1. TRBJ2-7 explains the end of the DNA better; the J call may be wrong. There are 15 residues in the CDR3. Germline V lookup: CDR1 SGHTA, CDR2 FQGNSA. The CDR3 nucleotides read TGTGCCAGCAGCGTAGACAGGGGGCGCCCCTACGAGCAGTACTTC. It yields the protein CASSVDRGRPYEQYF.

This clone was counted once. V is TRBV5-4 and J is TRBJ1-1; D remains unclear. The CDR3 contains 11 residues. Germline V lookup: CDR1 SGHNT, CDR2 YYREEE (reference sequence). Between the trimmed V and J ends, which lost 3 bases and 5 bases, there was a span of 5 bases. The CDR3 region has the DNA TGTGCCAGCAGCTGGAGTACTGAAGCTTTCTTT. Translation gives CASSWSTEAFF.

Comment on this clone: One end of the junction fails to match germline, which may point to a read error. The chain couples TRBV6-1 to TRBJ2-7; 8 bases map to TRBD2. Germline CDR1 reads MNHNS; CDR2 reads SASEGT. CDR3 size: 13 residues. CDR3 loop: CAGRAGGGYEQYF. CDR3 coding DNA: TGTGCCGGCAGGGCCGGGGGGGGGTACGAGCAGTACTTC.

The rearrangement uses TRBV10-3 and TRBJ2-3; weak D call: TRBD1 (6 bases). CDR1 ENHRY and CDR2 SYGVKD come from the germline V gene. The V and J ends lost 3 bases and 1 base respectively, with 11 bases between them. This CDR3 region has 15 residues. CDR3 sequence reads: CAISERRQGTDTQYF. CDR3 in DNA: TGTGCCATCAGTGAAAGGAGACAGGGCACAGATACGCAGTATTTT.

V gene TRBV9 combines with J gene TRBJ2-1, with 14 nucleotides matching TRBD2. The CDR3 spans 16 residues. Losses at the gene ends were 4 bases for V and 9 bases for J; bases not matched to a gene: 9. Germline V gene data show CDR1 as SGDLS and CDR2 as YYNGEE. The CDR3 sequence: CASSLGGLAGAGEQFF. The CDR3 DNA reads TGTGCCAGCAGCCTTGGGGGACTAGCGGGAGCGGGTGAGCAGTTCTTC.

This chain joins TRBV6-5 and TRBJ1-5; a weak D match, TRBD1 (6 bases). The length of the CDR3 is 15 residues. Per the germline V gene, CDR1 is MNHEY and CDR2 is SVGAGI. V was shortened by 10 bases and J by 3 bases, with 19 bases between the two germline ends. The CDR3 sequence: CATSSRGGYNQPQHF. The DNA of the CDR3 is TGTGCCACCTCATCGAGAGGGGGTTACAATCAGCCCCAGCATTTT.

This chain links TRBV7-8 with TRBJ2-5; TRBD2 is a possible D gene (6 bases). Trimming left V 4 bases short and J 7 bases short, with 19 bases between. The germline gives CDR1 SGHVS, CDR2 FQNEAQ. This CDR3 is 15 amino acids long. The CDR3 coding sequence is TGTGCCAGCAGCTCCCCCGGGAGCTCTCGGGGGACCCAGTACTTC. Encoded protein: CASSSPGSSRGTQYF.